This TCR beta chain derives from a study of blood T cell repertoires in COVID-19. Study-level background: Collection of acute and convalescent COVID-19 samples took place in the United States, Italy and Spain. T cells, B-cell-depleted T cells, or PBMCs provided the cDNA or gDNA that served as material.

This CDR3 region has 16 residues. Trimming pared 3 bases from V and 5 bases from J, leaving 14 bases between. CDR1 MNHEY and CDR2 SMNVEV come from the germline V gene (reference sequence). Patients at the Seattle site were enrolled during active infection and followed longitudinally. Per the study methods: Quantification of nucleated cells was approximated via reference gene primer amplification. The repertoire was sequenced with immunoSEQ multiplex PCR; TCRdb's copy has only in-frame clones and lacks some. V and J calls and clone size are those listed in that table; D and trimming were worked out from the DNA. The sample shows some 220,000 clones, 83% of them seen only once.

This clonotype was obtained from a woman under 40 with COVID-19, enrolled during active disease. Sequenced material: peripheral blood. The rearrangement links TRBV27 to TRBJ1-6; D uncertain. CDR3 region: CASSFRWSRNNSPLHF. The CDR3 nucleotides read TGTGCCAGCAGTTTCCGGTGGTCACGTAATAATTCACCCCTCCACTTT.